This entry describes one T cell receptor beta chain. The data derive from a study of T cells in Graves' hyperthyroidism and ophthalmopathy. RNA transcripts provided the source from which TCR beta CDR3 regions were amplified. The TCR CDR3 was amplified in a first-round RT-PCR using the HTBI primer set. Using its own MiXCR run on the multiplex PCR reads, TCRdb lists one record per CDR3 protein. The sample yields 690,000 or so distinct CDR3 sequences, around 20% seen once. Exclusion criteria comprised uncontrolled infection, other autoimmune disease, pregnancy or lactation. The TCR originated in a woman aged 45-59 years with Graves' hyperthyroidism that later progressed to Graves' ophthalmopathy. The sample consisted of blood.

CDR3 nucleotide sequence: TGTGCCACCAGCAAGGGACGCCGGATTTCCCCTCCTGGAAACACCATATATTTT. This codes for CATSKGRRISPPGNTIYF. V is TRBV15 and J is TRBJ1-3; D is perhaps TRBD1 (5 bases). This CDR3 contains 18 residues. Trimming pared 4 bases from V and 2 bases from J, leaving 21 bases between. The germline CDR1 and CDR2 sequences are LNHNV and YYDKDF (reference sequence).